These 9 T cell receptor beta chains were sequenced from one sample in a study of OX40 agonist ivuxolimab in advanced cancers. Clones were sequenced by immunoSEQ multiplex PCR, and TCRdb holds only the in-frame ones, with some missing. The data contain about 79,000 clones, 80% to 95% of them seen just once; the ten biggest clones take up roughly 7.4%. Specimen: CD4+ or CD8+ T cells sorted from blood, collected in a trial of the OX40 agonist ivuxolimab. The source is an adult with an advanced solid tumor such as melanoma, head and neck, liver or kidney cancer.

A few counts support this clone. CDR3 bases: TGTGCCAGCAGCCCGAGGCGGGTGCTAGCGGGAGGGGGCGAGCAGTACTTC. Amino acid sequence: CASSPRRVLAGGGEQYF. This chain uses TRBV11-2 with TRBJ2-7, with 12 bases lining up with TRBD2. The CDR3 spans 17 residues. Germline CDR1 and CDR2: SGHAT and FQNNGV. The V gene end was trimmed by 5 bases and the J gene end by 6 bases; junction bases not matched to a gene: 14.

This CDR3 reads CASSLFGGGNQETQYF. The CDR3 DNA reads as TGTGCCAGCAGCTTGTTTGGCGGGGGGAACCAAGAGACCCAGTACTTC. The rearrangement joins TRBV5-5 to TRBJ2-5, with TRBD2 matching 8 bases. J lost 0 bases, V lost 1 base, and 5 bases had no gene match. Germline lookup yields CDR1 SGHKS and CDR2 YYEKEE (reference sequence). The CDR3 covers 16 residues.

This sequence joins TRBV7-2 and TRBJ2-7; 7 bases match TRBD2. V gave up 1 base and J gave up 3 bases; unmatched junction bases: 3. This CDR3 spans 14 amino acids. Germline CDR1 SGHTA, CDR2 FQGNSA. CDR3 nucleotides: TGTGCCAGCAGCTTAGGCGGGAGAGGCTACGAGCAGTACTTC. This encodes CASSLGGRGYEQYF.

The chain links TRBV5-5 to TRBJ2-7; 7 bases line up with TRBD2. The V gene end was trimmed by 0 bases and the J gene end by 5 bases; junction bases not matched to a gene: 11. Germline CDR1 is SGHKS and CDR2 is YYEKEE (reference sequence). The CDR3 covers 16 residues. CDR3 in amino acids: CASSLAPSGGLHEQYF. The CDR3 nucleotides are TGTGCCAGCAGCTTGGCGCCTAGCGGCGGTCTACACGAGCAGTACTTC.

The V gene is TRBV19, the J gene TRBJ2-3, with 12 bases identical to TRBD2. Germline values: CDR1 LNHDA, CDR2 SQIVND (reference sequence). The ends lost 7 bases at V and 5 bases at J; junction bases unmatched: 10. This CDR3 contains 16 residues. The CDR3 DNA reads as TGTGCCAGTACCTCGACTAGCGGGAGAAGCGTAGATACGCAGTATTTT. Protein product: CASTSTSGRSVDTQYF.

The chain is built from TRBV11-3 and TRBJ2-2, with TRBD2 identical over 10 bases. The CDR3 runs to 16 residues. CDR1 and CDR2 from the germline V gene are SGHNT and YENEEA. Trimming at V came to 5 bases and at J to 6 bases, leaving 9 bases not matched to a gene. Here the CDR3 DNA reads TGTGCCAGCAGCCTAAGTCTAGCGGGAGCCGCCGGGGAGCTGTTTTTT. This gives the protein CASSLSLAGAAGELFF.

The rearrangement links TRBV30 to TRBJ1-1, with TRBD1 matching 7 bases. Germline V gene sequence: CDR1 GTSNPN, CDR2 SVGIG (reference sequence). The CDR3 totals 18 residues. The J segment lost 0 bases and the V segment lost 7 bases, leaving 20 bases of the junction unmatched. CDR3 DNA: TGTGCCTTTTGCCCGGGACAGTCCCGGCCGGACATGAACACTGAAGCTTTCTTT. It specifies CAFCPGQSRPDMNTEAFF. Full variable domain (rest looked up from reference TRBV30 and TRBJ1-1): SQTIHQWPATLVQPVGSPLSLECTVEGTSNPNLYWYRQAAGRGLQLLFYSVGIGQISSEVPQNLSASRPQDRQFILSSKKLLLSDSGFYLCAFCPGQSRPDMNTEAFFGQGTRLTVV.

This sequence joins TRBV28 and TRBJ2-1, with 10 bases aligning to TRBD2. V lost 6 bases to trimming and J lost 6 bases; unmatched junction nucleotides: 8. The CDR3 covers 15 residues. Germline V gene lookup returns CDR1 MDHEN and CDR2 SYDVKM. The CDR3 region is CASRGRASGGNEQFF. The CDR3 nucleotides are TGTGCCAGCAGGGGACGGGCTAGCGGGGGCAATGAGCAGTTCTTC.

V and J are TRBV6-1 and TRBJ2-1, with unresolved D. Germline V CDR1 and CDR2: MNHNS, SASEGT. V was trimmed by 5 bases and J by 9 bases, leaving 8 bases between them. This CDR3 has 11 amino acids. The CDR3 DNA sequence: TGTGCCAGCAGTTACGTGGGTGAGCAGTTCTTC. Protein product: CASSYVGEQFF.